This T cell receptor beta chain emerged from a study of T cell repertoires in cytomegalovirus infection. Study as a whole: CMV infection together with matching HLA type was indicated by public TCR beta signatures. Study findings and constraints: Adding up the frequency of public TCR beta families identified people who carried CMV plus the relevant HLA. Dominating the ex vivo response were TCR beta clonotypes that were CMV-specific and HLA-C-restricted.

This clonotype has more than one count but fewer than ten. Its specificity is not known. TCRdb processed the reads anew with MiXCR; each CDR3 protein has one entry. The data show around 630,000 distinct CDR3 sequences, roughly 26% seen once. This CDR3 is built from 16 residues. From germline, CDR1 is SEHNR and CDR2 FQNEAQ (reference sequence). V trimming: 4 bases; J trimming: 6 bases; junction bases outside the gene matches: 9. The chain is built from TRBV7-9 and TRBJ2-1; 10 nucleotides agree with TRBD2. The sample consisted of CD8+ T cells from PBMCs. This sequence was found in a human donor in good health (CMV status not recorded). Some clones in this sample may be carry-over from other donors' samples. The CDR3 coding sequence is TGTGCCAGCAGCTCCGCGGCGCTAGCGGGGGTCAATGAGCAGTTCTTC. Translated, it gives CASSSAALAGVNEQFF. Looking up the rest from reference TRBV7-9 and TRBJ2-1 gives the full variable domain: DTGVSQNPRHKITKRGQNVTFRCDPISEHNRLYWYRQTLGQGPEFLTYFQNEAQLEKSRLLSDRFSAERPKGSFSTLEIQRTEQGDSAMYLCASSSAALAGVNEQFFGPGTRLTVL.